This T cell receptor (beta chain) was recorded in a study of cytomegalovirus exposure and HLA in healthy donors. Findings and limits, study-wide: Most TCR sequences proved rare, with some public TCRs found in many donors.

Comment on this clone: Antigen unknown.

TCRdb's table, derived via immunoSEQ multiplex PCR, lists solely in-frame clones and lacks some. Found here are over 200,000 clones, around 90% of them singletons; the top ten hold about 0.36%. V was trimmed by 3 bases and J by 7 bases, leaving 12 bases between them. The CDR3 contains 13 residues. Germline assignment: CDR1 MNHEY and CDR2 SMNVEV (reference sequence). This sequence was found in a woman aged 18-29 years in good health and CMV-seronegative. Input material: PBMCs. The V and J genes are TRBV27 and TRBJ1-2; the D gene is possibly TRBD1 (6 bases). CDR3 in amino acids: CASSFHRAGGYTF. CDR3 nucleotides: TGTGCCAGCAGTTTTCACAGGGCTGGTGGCTACACCTTC.